This T cell receptor (beta chain) comes out of a study of vaccination effects on CD4 cells after COVID-19. Study-level background: Samples were taken post-vaccine, and their median timing was 72 days after the second dose.

Viral peptide pools were used in the ViraFEST assay to expand antigen-specific CD4+ T cells, and sequencing came afterward. After around nine days in culture, the CD4+ T cells were isolated. All participants had two doses of either the BNT162b2 or mRNA-1273 vaccine. Both day 3 and day 7 saw half the medium replaced with IL-2 medium. Study observations and caveats: By a late point after vaccination, infection- and vaccine-induced clones had shrunk markedly through clonal contraction.

The data were produced by immunoSEQ multiplex PCR, yet TCRdb's version contains in-frame clones alone and is incomplete. This table has some 68,000 clones, around 81% appearing once. V lost 2 bases, J lost 1 base, and 14 bases lay in between. The CDR3 length is 16 residues. Germline lookup yields CDR1 KGHSH and CDR2 LQKENI. Concerning this clone: Its antigen is unidentified.

The rearrangement links TRBV18 to TRBJ1-1; D may be TRBD1 (5 bases). The sample consisted of CD4+ T cells from PBMCs cultured with HCoV-229E spike peptides, taken after COVID-19 vaccination. This receptor was identified in a human donor who received a COVID-19 vaccine. CDR3 bases: TGTGCCAGCTCACCATTGGAGGGAAGGGGGAACACTGAAGCTTTCTTT. Amino acids: CASSPLEGRGNTEAFF. The full variable domain, completed using reference TRBV18 and TRBJ1-1, is NAGVMQNPRHLVRRRGQEARLRCSPMKGHSHVYWYRQLPEEGLKFMVYLQKENIIDESGMPKERFSAEFPKEGPSILRIQQVVRGDSAAYFCASSPLEGRGNTEAFFGQGTRLTVV.